The sequence of this T cell receptor (beta chain) was determined in a study of blood T cell repertoires in COVID-19. The CDR3 spans 14 residues. Germline lookup yields CDR1 SNHLY and CDR2 FYNNEI. Trimming removed 7 bases from V and 10 bases from J; junction bases left unmatched: 12. In the authors' workflow: Estimation of nucleated cell counts relied on the amplification of reference gene primers. Libraries were prepared by immunoSEQ multiplex PCR; TCRdb keeps only in-frame clonotypes and omits some of them. D and trimming were read from the DNA, whereas the V and J calls and clone size are those reported in that table. The data contain more than 15,000 clones, under 95% of them singletons.

The sequenced sample consisted of peripheral blood. The receptor's source is a human donor in a cohort sampled during active COVID-19. The V and J genes are TRBV2 and TRBJ1-5; the match to TRBD1 covers 8 bases. Here the CDR3 DNA reads TGTGCCAGCACCCTTGGGACAGGCCGGAAACCCCAGCATTTT. Its protein product is CASTLGTGRKPQHF. The full variable domain, in which reference TRBV2 and TRBJ1-5 provide the parts outside the CDR3, is EPEVTQTPSHQVTQMGQEVILRCVPISNHLYFYWYRQILGQKVEFLVSFYNNEISEKSEIFDDQFSVERPDGSNFTLKIRSTKLEDSAMYFCASTLGTGRKPQHFGDGTRLSIL.